These 22 T cell receptor beta chains share one sample of origin, sequenced in a study of vaccination effects on CD4 cells after COVID-19. The antigens for these receptors are not known. Only in-frame clones appear in the TCRdb table, and some are missing; sequencing was by immunoSEQ multiplex PCR. The table lists 40,000 to 55,000 clones, 74% of them singletons. With nine to eleven days of culture completed, CD4+ T cells were isolated. The sequenced sample was CD4+ T cells from PBMCs cultured without peptide, obtained before COVID-19 vaccination. These TCRs come from a human donor who had a prior SARS-CoV-2 infection.

The genes are TRBV6-2 or TRBV6-3 and TRBJ2-1; 7 bases align to TRBD2. The CDR3 has 14 amino acids. The V segment lost 0 bases and the J segment 9 bases; nucleotides outside the gene matches: 5. The germline V gene encodes CDR1 MNHEY and CDR2 SVGEGT. The CDR3 sequence: CASSYSAGVFEQFF. In DNA form, the CDR3 reads TGTGCCAGCAGTTACTCTGCGGGAGTTTTTGAGCAGTTCTTC.

The chain links TRBV2 to TRBJ2-1; D assignment may be TRBD1 or TRBD2 (7 bases each). CDR1 SNHLY and CDR2 FYNNEI come from the germline V gene. V was pared by 5 bases and J by 5 bases, with 25 bases between. The CDR3 totals 18 residues. CDR3 nucleotide sequence: TGTGCCAGCAGTAGACAGGGAATGGGGCGGGGGATAAACAATGAGCAGTTCTTC. This sequence encodes CASSRQGMGRGINNEQFF.

The rearrangement joins TRBV3-1 (or the pseudogene TRBV3-2) to TRBJ2-1, with 7 bases identical to TRBD2. V lost 3 bases to trimming and J lost 8 bases; unmatched junction nucleotides: 10. This CDR3 spans 15 amino acids. Germline V lookup: CDR1 LGHDT, CDR2 YNNKEL (reference sequence). DNA of the CDR3: TGTGCCAGCAGCCATGGTAGCGGGCAGCTGGATGAGCAGTTCTTC. Translated, it gives CASSHGSGQLDEQFF.

This chain links TRBV7-3 with TRBJ1-2; D possibly corresponds to TRBD1 (6 bases). Trimming cost V 2 bases and J 6 bases, with 10 bases left between them. This CDR3 spans 13 amino acids. Germline lookup yields CDR1 SGHTA and CDR2 FQGTGA. Here the CDR3 DNA reads TGTGCCAGCAGCTTAGTAGGGGGGAATGGCTACACCTTC. It codes for CASSLVGGNGYTF.

The V gene is TRBV3-1 (or the pseudogene TRBV3-2), the J gene TRBJ1-1, with a weak D call TRBD1 (5 bases). The CDR3 contains 16 residues. V was clipped by 0 bases and J by 3 bases, with 14 bases between them. Germline lookup yields CDR1 LGHDT and CDR2 YNNKEL (reference sequence). This CDR3 is CASSQDTPDRYTEAFF. In nucleotides, the CDR3 is TGTGCCAGCAGCCAAGATACCCCAGACAGATACACTGAAGCTTTCTTT.

This chain uses TRBV19 with TRBJ2-1, with D maybe TRBD2 (5 bases). Between the trimmed V and J ends, which lost 6 bases and 2 bases, there was a span of 11 bases. This CDR3 comprises 14 residues. Germline V lookup: CDR1 LNHDA, CDR2 SQIVND (reference sequence). The CDR3 is CASRRLATYNEQFF. CDR3 DNA sequence: TGTGCCAGTAGGAGGCTAGCAACCTACAATGAGCAGTTCTTC.

This clone was observed a handful of times. The chain uses TRBV30 and TRBJ2-3; 7 nucleotides agree with TRBD2. The CDR3 spans 13 residues. Trimming at V came to 5 bases and at J to 14 bases, leaving 16 bases not matched to a gene. Germline assignment: CDR1 GTSNPN and CDR2 SVGIG (reference sequence). Written as DNA, the CDR3 is TGTGCCTGGCACCCTCTGGGGGGGAGTAGACCGTATTTT. Its protein product is CAWHPLGGSRPYF.

The chain carries TRBV20-1 and TRBJ2-7; 10 bases are a match to TRBD2. After removal of 3 bases from V and 3 bases from J, the junction contained 8 bases not matched to a gene. This CDR3 has 15 amino acids. Germline V gene sequence: CDR1 DFQATT, CDR2 SNEGSKA (reference sequence). The CDR3, as DNA: TGCAGTGCTAGTCCACTAGCGGGGCCCTACTACGAGCAGTACTTC. Encoded protein: CSASPLAGPYYEQYF.

The V and J genes are TRBV2 and TRBJ2-2, with D perhaps being TRBD1 or TRBD2 (6 bases each). Trimming cost V 4 bases and J 3 bases, with 15 bases left between them. This CDR3 spans 16 amino acids. CDR1 and CDR2 (germline): SNHLY, FYNNEI. CDR3 in DNA: TGTGCCAGCAGTGGGCCCGGGGGCGGGGACACCGGGGAGCTGTTTTTT. It encodes CASSGPGGGDTGELFF.

The chain couples TRBV27 to TRBJ1-1, with a weak D call TRBD1 (6 bases). The CDR3 consists of 12 residues. Trimming shortened V by 6 bases and J by 5 bases, and 10 bases separated the two germline ends. Germline V gene data show CDR1 as MNHEY and CDR2 as SMNVEV (reference sequence). This CDR3 is CASRARGTEAFF. In DNA form, the CDR3 reads TGTGCCAGCAGGGCCAGGGGAACTGAAGCTTTCTTT.

CDR3 sequence: CASSGDAAGNTIYF. CDR3 sequence (DNA): TGTGCCAGCAGTGGCGACGCGGCTGGAAACACCATATATTTT. The chain has TRBV25-1 and TRBJ1-3; D unclear. The germline V gene has CDR1 MGHDK and CDR2 SYGVNS. The germline V and J ends were trimmed by 4 bases and 2 bases, with 9 bases remaining between them. The CDR3 extends over 14 amino acids.

The V gene is TRBV5-4, the J gene TRBJ2-6, with D possibly called TRBD1 or TRBD2 (5 bases each). V was cut by 0 bases and J by 4 bases, with 14 bases left in between. The CDR3 has 17 residues. CDR1 and CDR2 from the germline V gene are SGHNT and YYREEE (reference sequence). The CDR3 protein is CASSLELGVRGANVLTF. CDR3 nucleotides: TGTGCCAGCAGCTTGGAACTGGGGGTACGCGGGGCCAACGTCCTGACTTTC.

J is TRBJ2-3 and V is TRBV30, with TRBD2 matching 13 bases. The ends lost 3 bases at V and 2 bases at J; junction bases unmatched: 8. The germline V gene has CDR1 GTSNPN and CDR2 SVGIG (reference sequence). The CDR3 spans 17 residues. The DNA for the CDR3 is TGTGCCTGGAGGGGGACTAGCGGGGAAAGCTACACAGATACGCAGTATTTT. Translated, it gives CAWRGTSGESYTDTQYF.

This chain connects TRBV4-2 to TRBJ1-4, with D possibly being TRBD1 (6 bases). The germline V gene encodes CDR1 LGHNA and CDR2 YNFKEQ. Trimming removed 1 base at V and 8 bases at J, with 14 bases between. The CDR3 consists of 15 residues. The CDR3 region has the DNA TGTGCCAGCAGCCAAGGGAGGCAGGGGCGGGAAAAACTGTTTTTT. Residues: CASSQGRQGREKLFF.

The V call is TRBV9, the J call TRBJ2-1; 8 nucleotides agree with TRBD2. Trimming at V came to 2 bases and at J to 0 bases, leaving 1 base not matched to a gene. Germline values: CDR1 SGDLS, CDR2 YYNGEE. The CDR3 totals 15 residues. This CDR3 is CASSVGGDSYNEQFF. CDR3 bases: TGTGCCAGCAGCGTCGGGGGGGACTCCTACAATGAGCAGTTCTTC.

The V gene is TRBV18, the J gene TRBJ2-2, with D possibly matching TRBD2 (6 bases). Between the trimmed V and J ends, which lost 3 bases and 3 bases, there was a span of 11 bases. The CDR3 extends over 15 amino acids. The germline V gene has CDR1 KGHSH and CDR2 LQKENI. In DNA, the CDR3 is TGTGCCAGCTCACCGACTAGTATCGACACCGGGGAGCTGTTTTTT. Translated: CASSPTSIDTGELFF.

This clone was detected a few times. The J gene is TRBJ2-5, the V gene TRBV25-1; the D gene could be TRBD1 or TRBD2 (6 bases each). CDR3 length: 13 amino acids. CDR1 MGHDK and CDR2 SYGVNS come from the germline V gene. V dropped 4 bases and J dropped 5 bases, with 11 bases sitting between them. The CDR3 DNA is TGTGCCAGCAGTGTGGGGGGCTGGGAGACCCAGTACTTC. Translated, it gives CASSVGGWETQYF.

The chain links TRBV5-4 to TRBJ1-3, with a possible D match to TRBD1 (5 bases). Germline-derived CDR1 and CDR2 are SGHNT and YYREEE (reference sequence). The CDR3 length is 15 residues. V lost 6 bases and J lost 0, with 13 bases in between. CDR3 bases: TGTGCCAGCACCCGGAAGGGGAGCTCTGGAAACACCATATATTTT. Amino acid sequence: CASTRKGSSGNTIYF.

CDR3 DNA: TGCGCCAGCAGCCTGACAGGGGTCACTGAAGCTTTCTTT. Protein sequence: CASSLTGVTEAFF. This rearrangement joins TRBV5-1 to TRBJ1-1; 8 bases match TRBD1. The V segment lost 4 bases and the J segment 4 bases; nucleotides outside the gene matches: 3. The CDR3 loop spans 13 amino acids. Germline CDR1 SGHRS, CDR2 YFSETQ.

The chain uses TRBV6-5 and TRBJ1-5, with 8 bases lining up with TRBD1. The CDR3 contains 14 residues. Looked up from germline, CDR1 is MNHEY and CDR2 is SVGAGI. The V segment lost 5 bases and the J segment 6 bases; nucleotides outside the gene matches: 6. The CDR3 DNA reads TGTGCCAGCAGTACCCAGGGGGCGATTCAGCCCCAGCATTTT. Amino acid sequence: CASSTQGAIQPQHF.

The gene calls are TRBV3-1 (or the pseudogene TRBV3-2) and TRBJ2-5, with 9 nucleotides matching TRBD2. The CDR3 is 19 residues long. Trimming at V came to 4 bases and at J to 0 bases, leaving 15 bases not matched to a gene. Germline V gene data show CDR1 as LGHDT and CDR2 as YNNKEL (reference sequence). This chain's CDR3 is CASSPMGIAGEYYQETQYF. CDR3 DNA: TGTGCCAGCAGCCCGATGGGGATAGCGGGGGAGTACTACCAAGAGACCCAGTACTTC.

This chain uses TRBV9 with TRBJ2-7; possible D gene TRBD2, 5 bases. Trimming left V 1 base short and J 5 bases short, with 10 bases between. Germline CDR1 SGDLS, CDR2 YYNGEE. This CDR3 is built from 13 residues. CDR3 region: CASSVTSQNEQYF. In DNA form, the CDR3 reads TGTGCCAGCAGCGTAACTAGTCAGAACGAGCAGTACTTC.